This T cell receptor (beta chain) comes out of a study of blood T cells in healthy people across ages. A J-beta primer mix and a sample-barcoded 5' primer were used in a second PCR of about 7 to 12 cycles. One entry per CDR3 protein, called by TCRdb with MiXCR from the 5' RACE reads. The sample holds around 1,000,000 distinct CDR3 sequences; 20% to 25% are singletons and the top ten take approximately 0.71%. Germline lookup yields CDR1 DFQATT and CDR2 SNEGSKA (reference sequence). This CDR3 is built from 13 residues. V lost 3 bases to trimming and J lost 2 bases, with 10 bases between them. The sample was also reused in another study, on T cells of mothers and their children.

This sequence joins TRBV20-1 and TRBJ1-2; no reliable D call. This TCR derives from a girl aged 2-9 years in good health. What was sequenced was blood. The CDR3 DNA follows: TGCAGTGCTAGTGGTGGTCTCAACTATGGCTACACCTTC. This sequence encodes CSASGGLNYGYTF.